Here is one TCR beta chain with its context. Its cognate antigen has yet to be identified. The sample holds no much larger clone one base away, and base qualities are not on file. The data are from a study of cytomegalovirus exposure and HLA in healthy donors (dated by TCRdb to 2016 to 2017). About the study as a whole: An earlier analysis of approximately 550 of the donors reported 250 to 350 Gb of sequence data and some 120 million unique TCR beta sequences from 150 million to 200 million T cells. An early release covering around 630 HLA-typed donors comprised about 300 gigabases of sequencing data and roughly 86 million unique TCR sequences. Among the roughly 390 genotyped donors, about 85% belonged to the genetic ancestry cluster associated with self-reported Caucasian donors. The study aimed to test whether signatures of past pathogen exposure could be identified by cataloging public T cell receptors. Using immunosequencing, the study profiled T cell repertoires from around 670 subjects and related those repertoires to cytomegalovirus serostatus. In addition to the first cohort of 500 to 850 subjects, a separate validation cohort of some 120 different subjects was used. To predict cytomegalovirus infection status, the study brought together high-throughput TCR immunosequencing, statistical association of individual TCRs with disease status, and machine learning. A later analysis re-examined previously published TCR beta repertoires from just over 650 donors and added high-resolution HLA genotyping to investigate patterns of TCR occurrence. The later analysis used no new phenotypic data to find candidate immune exposures, relying instead on TCR beta sequences and their occurrence across donors. To decide whether each TCR beta V gene segment behaved as functional or pseudogenic, an earlier analysis of over 500 of the donors relied on high-throughput TCR beta sequencing. Donor age, sex, ethnicity and CMV serostatus were compiled alongside the repertoire data. A later genetic analysis took genome-wide SNP genotypes for about three fifths of the 666 donors and used that subset as a discovery cohort. Every discovery cohort repertoire had been produced on one sequencing platform. Class I and class II HLA loci were covered by the typing at four-digit resolution. The number of donors typed differed by locus, with 629-630 for A, B, C, DRB1 and DQB1, roughly 550 for DQA1, 600 to 610 for DPA1, and 450 to 480 for DPB1. Roughly 5 DR-DQ haplotypes were handled as single units for association and clustering because linkage in the cohort was strong. Among about 370 genotyped donors of the cohort, an average of approximately 240,000 unique TCR beta nucleotide sequences was sequenced per donor, of which about 18% were non-productive. Here is what the overall study found, with its caveats: A further reported finding was that TCR beta sequences accurately predicted the HLA-A and HLA-B alleles for most subjects in the first cohort. Linkage disequilibrium might explain the correlated functional status among segregating V segments, but an unknown experimental factor could not be excluded. In a later analysis, around 17,000 TCR beta sequences were associated with specific HLA alleles at a false discovery rate of 0.05. V-gene and J-gene trimming of TCR beta chains was associated with a missense DCLRE1C variant in a later genetic analysis, and the association was replicated in an independent cohort. A few of the identified cytomegalovirus-associated TCR beta chains were confirmed in vitro to be specific for cytomegalovirus antigens. The authors suggested that the approach could potentially be generalized to other disease states and immunological phenotypes. In a later analysis, HLA-associated TCR beta chains showed more clonal expansion and lower generation probabilities than non-associated chains that were equally common. CMV serostatus was the only immune exposure information available for the cohort. According to a later analysis, most CMV-associated TCR beta chains appeared to be HLA-restricted, and the HLA associations seemed to be driven largely by CMV exposure. Some IMGT-functional V segments, including TRBV6-2 and TRBV6-3, could not be told apart with the 87-base-pair reads, so those segments were excluded. In this cohort, only TCR beta chains were sequenced, and detectable features were limited by the absence of alpha or paired-chain data. Because HLA typing was unavailable for some donors at each locus, only the typed subset was used in association tests. The study gave a list of roughly 150 TCR beta chains associated with cytomegalovirus. When HLA alleles, especially DR and DQ, strongly co-occurred, TCR associations were difficult to assign to individual alleles. The classifier was reported to diagnose cytomegalovirus status with high specificity and sensitivity in both the original cohort and the validation cohort. Most TCR sequences were seen in very few donors, while some public TCRs were found in many individuals. According to a later genetic analysis, donors in an Asian-associated ancestry cluster had fewer N-insertions in productive TCRs than the roughly 670-donor mean. Because counts were too low, approximately 15 rarely observed V segments, including chromosome 9 orphons, were excluded from the earlier analysis of around 640 of the donors. In a later analysis, TCR association rates were found to vary across HLA loci, with the most associated TCRs seen for DRB1 alleles and the fewest for HLA-C alleles. An earlier analysis of roughly 570 of the donors showed that most TCR beta V segments appeared in productive rearrangements either about 87% or about 30% of the time, which broadly matched IMGT annotations. The sequencing pipeline was judged likely to have produced a cluster of highly shared sequence variants as a technical artifact. Sequencing depth was assumed to be roughly uniform across donors in the presence/absence analyses, though that assumption may not hold. Several of the top co-occurrence clusters appeared to be linked to parvovirus B19, influenza, CMV and Epstein-Barr virus, according to a later analysis.

The cohort comprised around 690 healthy bone marrow donors. At the time of sampling, all cohort members were nominally healthy, though unrecorded immune exposures were likely present. The donor was CMV seronegative and was included in the group of approximately 350 seronegative cohort members. A peripheral blood sample was provided by each donor, and peripheral blood mononuclear cells were used for TCR beta sequencing. Genomic DNA extraction from the blood cell samples was performed with the Qiagen DNeasy Blood Extraction Kit. In the germline V gene, CDR1 corresponds to MNHNS and CDR2 to SASEGT. Here V drops 4 bases and J drops 3 bases, and the junction holds 4 bases not matched to any gene. From its cysteine to its phenylalanine, the CDR3 spans 14 amino acids. The retained sequence is limited to the CDR3, 42 bases, with the frame set at the first base. Library generation was performed with the immunoSEQ multiplex PCR assay. The multiplex PCR relied on a mix of 60 forward primers for TCR Vbeta segments and 13 reverse primers for TCR Jbeta segments. The CDR3 region of rearranged TCR beta genes was amplified from genomic DNA with a multiplex PCR assay. The amplified TCR beta libraries were sequenced on the Illumina HiSeq System as 87-base-pair reads. As for the original processing: A later analysis counted tens of millions of unique TCR beta chains across the 550 to 700 repertoires, and some 11 million of these chains were shared by at least two donors. Raw reads were error-corrected and collapsed into unique sequences by a nearest-neighbor algorithm in which closely related sequences were merged to remove PCR and sequencing errors. CDR3 sequences were aligned to IMGT reference sequences to assign V, D and J gene segments. For a sequence to be retained, a match of at least six nucleotides was required to both a V gene segment and a J gene segment. A rearrangement counted as productive if the CDR3 had no stop codons and remained in frame with V and J, and every other rearrangement counted as non-productive. Following IMGT convention, CDR3 was defined as the stretch from the second conserved V-encoded cysteine up to the conserved J-encoded phenylalanine. Sequences without an unambiguous match to a single V gene segment were excluded from the earlier analysis of 500 to 700 of the donors. An earlier analysis of several hundred of the donors called V segments functional above 56.7% productive rearrangements and segregating when the between-donor standard deviation exceeded 5%. A statistical classification framework was built to diagnose cytomegalovirus status from the catalog of TCR beta chain sequences. In a later analysis, TCR nucleotide sequences were compared against IMGT/GENE-DB human TR gene sequences so that V and J genes could be assigned. In a later analysis, CDR3 sequences and most-parsimonious VDJ recombination scenarios were assigned using the TCRdist pipeline. In a later analysis, every TCR beta chain was defined by the combination of its CDR3 amino acid sequence and its V-gene family, and reads without a unique V-gene family were dropped. In a later analysis, 450 to 600 highly shared, low-generation-probability nucleotide sequences were removed to address suspected cross-contamination and a sequencing artifact. A later analysis calculated a clonal expansion index for each public chain from normalized within-repertoire ranks of inferred template counts. Generation probabilities in a later analysis came from a VDJ recombination model fitted to out-of-frame rearrangements, and those results were checked against IGoR. In a later analysis, TCR-TCR, TCR-HLA and TCR-CMV co-occurrence was scored with hypergeometric tests, and a repertoire-size bias correction was applied to TCR pairs. In a later analysis, false discovery rates were estimated by permuting HLA or CMV assignments 20 times. In a later analysis, co-occurring TCRs were grouped using DBSCAN, with TCRdist sequence similarity added in when clustering inside HLA-allele-positive subsets. Co-occurrence clustering excluded repertoires with fewer than 30,000 or more than 120,000 public chains, plus five with anomalous nucleotide sharing. TCRdb took this table from immuneACCESS and kept in-frame rearrangements with V and J called. Such tables lack part of the clones; where checked against another copy, unresolved V genes explain under half of the gap, and the rest is unexplained. V and J calls and clone size are as listed in that table; D and trimming were resolved from the DNA. In this sample the table shows about 280,000 clones, roughly 89% of which occur a single time. About 2.5% of the sample lies in the top ten.

The TCR comes from a young woman in good health and CMV-seronegative. This receptor chain uses TRBV6-1 and TRBJ1-1; 8 central bases correspond to TRBD1. The sequencing sample was made of PBMCs. The CDR3 reads as follows: CASSATGADTEAFF. The DNA reads as follows: TGTGCCAGCAGTGCGACAGGGGCGGACACTGAAGCTTTCTTT.